Included here is one T cell receptor (beta chain) sequence, with context. This entry belongs to a study of blood T cell repertoires in COVID-19. Germline V lookup: CDR1 SGHVS, CDR2 FQNEAQ. The V and J ends lost 2 bases and 4 bases respectively, with 18 bases between them. The CDR3 has 16 amino acids. Authors' processing steps: Cell counts per sample came from amplifying reference gene primers. Repertoires were generated with immunoSEQ multiplex PCR, while TCRdb's copy carries only in-frame clones and drops some. From that table come the V and J calls and clone size; the DNA was used to work out D and trimming. The sample gives some 200,000 clones, approximately 90% of which show up once; 5.9% is in the top ten.

The receptor was derived from an elderly man with acute or convalescent COVID-19. This rearrangement joins TRBV7-8 to TRBJ2-7; TRBD2 is a possible D gene (6 bases). The sequenced sample was peripheral blood. CDR3 in DNA: TGTGCCAGCAGCTTAACGGCACAGCGGGCCAGATACGAGCAGTACTTC. It translates to CASSLTAQRARYEQYF.